Listed here are 20 T cell receptor beta chains from one sample, sequenced in a study of shared clonotypes between healthy human individuals. TCRdb's table, derived via immunoSEQ multiplex PCR, lists solely in-frame clones and lacks some. Of roughly 650,000 clones listed, more than 95% are singletons. The sequenced sample consisted of naive CD4+ T cells sorted from blood. Subset of the sample: CD45RA+ positively selected. These receptors originate from a woman in her twenties or thirties in good health.

The CDR3 sequence is CASSLARDRLSGNTIYF. The CDR3 bases are TGTGCCAGCAGCTTAGCTCGTGACAGACTCTCTGGAAACACCATATATTTT. The chain couples TRBV7-9 to TRBJ1-3, with D maybe TRBD1 (5 bases). Germline V gene data show CDR1 as SEHNR and CDR2 as FQNEAQ (reference sequence). V lost 0 bases and J lost 0, with 12 bases in between. There are 17 residues in the CDR3. Filled out from reference TRBV7-9 and TRBJ1-3, the complete variable domain reads DTGVSQNPRHKITKRGQNVTFRCDPISEHNRLYWYRQTLGQGPEFLTYFQNEAQLEKSRLLSDRFSAERPKGSFSTLEIQRTEQGDSAMYLCASSLARDRLSGNTIYFGEGSWLTVV.

V usage is TRBV19 and J usage is TRBJ2-7; a weak D match, TRBD2 (6 bases). V lost 6 bases to trimming and J lost 1 base, with 19 bases between them. Germline CDR1 is LNHDA and CDR2 is SQIVND (reference sequence). This CDR3 contains 16 residues. CDR3: CASSKSAGTFSYEQYF. CDR3 in DNA: TGTGCCAGTAGCAAGTCCGCCGGGACTTTTTCCTACGAGCAGTACTTC.

The chain recombines TRBV5-1 with TRBJ2-1, with TRBD2 identical over 10 bases. Germline CDR1 and CDR2: SGHRS and YFSETQ. Trimming took 5 bases from V and 0 from J; bases not matched to a gene: 5. This CDR3 spans 16 amino acids. Here the CDR3 DNA reads TGCGCCAGCAGTTTCAGACTAGCGGGCTCCTACAATGAGCAGTTCTTC. Translating it yields CASSFRLAGSYNEQFF. Full variable domain (rest looked up from reference TRBV5-1 and TRBJ2-1): KAGVTQTPRYLIKTRGQQVTLSCSPISGHRSVSWYQQTPGQGLQFLFEYFSETQRNKGNFPGRFSGRQFSNSRSEMNVSTLELGDSALYLCASSFRLAGSYNEQFFGPGTRLTVL.

In nucleotides, the CDR3 is TGTGCCAGCACCATCCGAGCGGGAGGGAGGTACGAGCAGTACTTC. Its translation is CASTIRAGGRYEQYF. The V and J genes are TRBV28 and TRBJ2-7; 10 nucleotides match TRBD2. Trimming took 7 bases from V and 4 from J; bases not matched to a gene: 10. CDR3 length: 15 residues. Germline values: CDR1 MDHEN, CDR2 SYDVKM.

Only one count was recorded for this clone. CDR3 bases: TGTGCCAGCAGTGAACTGCCTCCAGCAGGGTGGCTTGCAACTAATGAAAAACTGTTTTTT. It encodes CASSELPPAGWLATNEKLFF. V usage is TRBV6-1 and J usage is TRBJ1-4, with D perhaps TRBD1 (5 bases). Germline CDR1 reads MNHNS; CDR2 reads SASEGT. The length of the CDR3 is 20 residues. The V end lost 2 bases, the J end lost 0 bases, and 22 bases lay between the germline ends.

The genes are TRBV5-1 and TRBJ2-4; D is unresolved. The CDR3 has 14 amino acids. V was trimmed by 0 bases and J by 0 bases, leaving 4 bases between them. Germline V CDR1 and CDR2: SGHRS, YFSETQ. The CDR3 is CASSLDLAKNIQYF. CDR3 nucleotide sequence: TGCGCCAGCAGCTTGGACCTAGCCAAAAACATTCAGTACTTC.

The chain has TRBV7-3 and TRBJ2-2, with D possibly TRBD1 on 5 matching bases. Germline CDR1 and CDR2: SGHTA and FQGTGA. Deletions cut 5 bases from V and 3 bases from J, with 13 bases between. The CDR3 has 15 residues. The CDR3 region is CASSQRGRYTGELFF. In nucleotides, the CDR3 is TGTGCCAGCAGCCAAAGGGGCAGATACACCGGGGAGCTGTTTTTT.

The chain joins TRBV5-4 to TRBJ2-1, with 8 bases aligning to TRBD1. This CDR3 has 16 residues. V lost 3 bases and J lost 0; bases outside the gene matches: 5. The germline V gene encodes CDR1 SGHNT and CDR2 YYREEE (reference sequence). The CDR3 reads CASSSGQGNSYNEQFF. CDR3 coding DNA: TGTGCCAGCAGCTCCGGACAGGGAAACTCCTACAATGAGCAGTTCTTC. The variable domain in full, with the rest retrieved from reference TRBV5-4 and TRBJ2-1, is ETGVTQSPTHLIKTRGQQVTLRCSSQSGHNTVSWYQQALGQGPQFIFQYYREEENGRGNFPPRFSGLQFPNYSSELNVNALELDDSALYLCASSSGQGNSYNEQFFGPGTRLTVL.

The chain combines TRBV10-3 with TRBJ2-7; D is unclear. The CDR3 has 12 residues. Germline CDR1 reads ENHRY; CDR2 reads SYGVKD. The V and J ends lost 0 bases and 9 bases respectively, with 9 bases between them. CDR3 nucleotides: TGTGCCATCAGTGAGTCGAATTCCGGGCAGTACTTC. It translates to CAISESNSGQYF.

This chain connects TRBV5-1 to TRBJ2-5; D perhaps matches TRBD1 (5 bases). V was pared by 0 bases and J by 2 bases, with 8 bases between. The V gene's germline CDR1 is SGHRS and CDR2 YFSETQ. The CDR3 has 14 amino acids. CDR3 in DNA: TGCGCCAGCAGCTTGGTCAGGGTACAAGAGACCCAGTACTTC. It specifies CASSLVRVQETQYF.

Points on this clone: Additional DNA sequences in this sample encode the identical CDR3. DNA for the CDR3: TGTGCCAGCAGTTACTCGGGACAGTCAAATCAGCCCCAGCATTTT. Translation: CASSYSGQSNQPQHF. This sequence joins TRBV6-5 and TRBJ1-5, with TRBD1 matching over 7 bases. The CDR3 runs to 15 residues. Germline V gene data show CDR1 as MNHEY and CDR2 as SVGAGI. Unmatched junction bases numbered 3, after V lost 0 bases and J lost 4 bases.

This chain connects TRBV29-1 to TRBJ2-1, with 12 bases that match TRBD2. Germline V lookup: CDR1 SQVTM, CDR2 ANQGSEA. The CDR3 totals 14 residues. V lost 7 bases to trimming and J lost 8 bases; unmatched junction nucleotides: 9. The CDR3 region has the DNA TGCAGCGCCAAGACTAGCGGGAGCTCCCATGAGCAGTTCTTC. It encodes CSAKTSGSSHEQFF.

The chain couples TRBV2 to TRBJ2-2, with D possibly being TRBD2 (6 bases). V was pared by 10 bases and J by 6 bases, with 21 bases between. Germline V gene data show CDR1 as SNHLY and CDR2 as FYNNEI. The CDR3 extends over 15 amino acids. The CDR3 bases are TGTGCCACCACGGTTGAGGCGGGATGGGCCGGGGAGCTGTTTTTT. Its translation is CATTVEAGWAGELFF.

The genes are TRBV10-3 and TRBJ2-2; 8 bases agree with TRBD2. Germline CDR1 ENHRY, CDR2 SYGVKD. The CDR3 is 13 amino acids. J was trimmed by 3 bases and V by 10 bases; bases with no gene match: 4. CDR3 bases: TGTGCCACCGGACTAGCAGACACCGGGGAGCTGTTTTTT. It encodes CATGLADTGELFF.

The V and J genes are TRBV28 and TRBJ2-7; 9 nucleotides agree with TRBD1. V lost 6 bases to trimming and J lost 7 bases; unmatched junction nucleotides: 13. In germline, CDR1 is MDHEN, CDR2 SYDVKM. The CDR3 has 15 amino acids. CDR3 sequence: CASRQQQGALGEQYF. The CDR3 DNA sequence: TGTGCCAGCAGACAACAACAGGGGGCCCTTGGGGAGCAGTACTTC.

This chain connects TRBV27 to TRBJ1-2, with D possibly TRBD1 on 5 matching bases. Trimming removed 7 bases at V and 3 bases at J, with 12 bases between. The CDR3 length is 13 residues. Looked up from germline, CDR1 is MNHEY and CDR2 is SMNVEV (reference sequence). Here the CDR3 reads CASMGGGHYGYTF. Here the CDR3 DNA reads TGTGCCAGCATGGGCGGGGGTCACTATGGCTACACCTTC.

As for this clone: The sample has other DNA sequences that encode this CDR3 too. The chain joins TRBV28 to TRBJ2-6; D uncertain. Trimming stripped 6 bases from V and 1 base from J, with 10 bases between. Germline CDR1 is MDHEN and CDR2 is SYDVKM. The CDR3 is 15 residues long. The CDR3 nucleotides read TGTGCCAGCAGCCCGGGCGGATCTGGGGCCAACGTCCTGACTTTC. Translated, it gives CASSPGGSGANVLTF.

Only one count was recorded for this clone. V gene TRBV28 combines with J gene TRBJ2-7; 7 nucleotides agree with TRBD1. Trimming cost V 6 bases and J 1 base; bases outside gene matches: 9. The CDR3 is 15 residues long. The germline gives CDR1 MDHEN, CDR2 SYDVKM. DNA for the CDR3: TGTGCCAGCAGCCCACCGACAGGGCCTTCCTACGAGCAGTACTTC. This encodes CASSPPTGPSYEQYF.

The rearrangement uses TRBV29-1 and TRBJ2-7; TRBD2 matches at 9 bases. V shed 7 bases, J shed 5 bases, and the junction held 12 bases outside the gene matches. The CDR3 has 14 amino acids. The germline gives CDR1 SQVTM, CDR2 ANQGSEA. The DNA for the CDR3 is TGCAGCGCAGCCCGCGGTAGCGGGAGACACGAGCAGTACTTC. It codes for CSAARGSGRHEQYF.

This chain links TRBV30 with TRBJ1-5, with D possibly being TRBD1 (5 bases). Trimming left V 2 bases short and J 7 bases short, with 18 bases between. The CDR3 has 15 amino acids. The V gene's germline CDR1 is GTSNPN and CDR2 SVGIG (reference sequence). CDR3 coding DNA: TGTGCCTGGAGTTTGTTGGACGGGGGAGAACAGCCCCAGCATTTT. It translates to CAWSLLDGGEQPQHF.